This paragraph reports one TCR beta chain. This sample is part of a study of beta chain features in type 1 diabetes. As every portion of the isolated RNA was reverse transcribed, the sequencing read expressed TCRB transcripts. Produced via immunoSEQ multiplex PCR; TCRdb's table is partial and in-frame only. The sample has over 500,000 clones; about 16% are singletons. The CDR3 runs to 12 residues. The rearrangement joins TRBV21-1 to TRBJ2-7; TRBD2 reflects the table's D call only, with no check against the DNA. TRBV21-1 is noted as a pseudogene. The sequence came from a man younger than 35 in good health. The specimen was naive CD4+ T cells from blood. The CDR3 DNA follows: TGTGCCAGCAGCAAGTTAAGCGGCGAGCAGTACTTC. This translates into CASSKLSGEQYF.